This T cell receptor (beta chain) was sequenced for a study of blood T cell repertoires in COVID-19. Study-level information: Sites in the United States, Italy and Spain provided acute and convalescent COVID-19 samples. PBMCs, B-cell-depleted T cells, or T cells were the source of the cDNA or gDNA that made up the material.

The CDR3 is made up of 16 amino acids. The germline CDR1 and CDR2 sequences are MNHEY and SVGAGI. V dropped 2 bases and J dropped 5 bases, with 19 bases sitting between them. The sample holds one count of this clone. Methods used by the authors: Reference gene primer amplification gave nucleated cell count estimates. TCRdb keeps only in-frame clones here, not all; method: immunoSEQ multiplex PCR. V and J calls and clone size follow that table, whereas D and trimming were derived from the DNA. The sample yields roughly 120,000 clones, 76% seen once. The V call is TRBV6-5, the J call TRBJ2-7; tentative D call: TRBD2 (6 bases). The sequence was collected from a woman of 80 years or more with acute or convalescent COVID-19. Material: peripheral blood. The CDR3 protein is CASSYTPRGVTNEQYF. The CDR3 DNA is TGTGCCAGCAGTTACACTCCCCGCGGGGTGACTAACGAGCAGTACTTC.